One sample yielded the 26 T cell receptor beta chains listed below, sequenced in a study of tumor-infiltrating lymphocytes in primary liver carcinoma. RNA and DNA were co-extracted from about 20-30 mg of unsorted bulk tissue. Constant-region priming of approximately 0.55 ug total RNA yielded TCR beta cDNA. Construction of TCR beta libraries relied on three successive nested multiplex PCR rounds employing slightly modified ARM-PCR. The first two PCR rounds, nine to ten cycles each, used TRBV1-TRBV30 forward primers and a C-beta reverse primer. TCRdb itself ran the multiplex PCR reads through MiXCR, one entry per CDR3 protein. The sample includes over 100,000 distinct CDR3 sequences, approximately 71% of them seen just once. Sequencing was carried out using tumor-adjacent normal liver tissue. The receptors were gathered from a woman aged 60 to 75 with primary liver carcinoma and hepatitis B virus infection.

This clonotype appeared once. An end of the junction differs from the germline gene, which may be a read error. The chain recombines TRBV29-1 with TRBJ2-1; D is ambiguous. Germline V lookup: CDR1 SQVTM, CDR2 ANQGSEA. This CDR3 comprises 11 residues. This chain's CDR3 is CSVETYNERFF. In nucleotides, the CDR3 is TGCAGTGTTGAGACCTACAATGAGCGGTTCTTC.

The CDR3 region has the DNA TGTGCCAGCAGCCTTGACATGGTCAACAATGAGCAGTTCTTC. It yields the protein CASSLDMVNNEQFF. The chain links TRBV5-5 to TRBJ2-1; D not resolved. V was pared by 4 bases and J by 5 bases, with 13 bases between. Germline loops: CDR1 SGHKS, CDR2 YYEKEE (reference sequence). The CDR3 length is 14 residues. Full variable domain (remainder filled in from reference TRBV5-5 and TRBJ2-1): DAGVTQSPTHLIKTRGQQVTLRCSPISGHKSVSWYQQVLGQGPQFIFQYYEKEERGRGNFPDRFSARQFPNYSSELNVNALLLGDSALYLCASSLDMVNNEQFFGPGTRLTVL.

With regard to this clonotype: Since the CDR3 does not end with the conserved phenylalanine or tryptophan, this likely comes from a read error. Because the CDR3's place on the DNA is in doubt, the DNA is left out and the CDR3 is given as listed by TCRdb. The chain combines TRBV6-2 or TRBV6-3 with TRBJ2-1; no check of the table's D call, TRBD1, against the DNA was made. Looked up from germline, CDR1 is MNHEY and CDR2 is SVGEGT. Ends included, the CDR3 has 14 residues. The CDR3 here is CASNLLRGNNERFL.

In the case of this clonotype: The CDR3 ends on some other residue instead of the conserved phenylalanine or tryptophan, so this is likely a read error. The V call is TRBV13, the J call TRBJ2-2; TRBD2 matches 8 bases. V lost 5 bases to trimming and J lost 3 bases; unmatched junction nucleotides: 11. This CDR3 comprises 17 residues. Looked up from germline, CDR1 is PRHDT and CDR2 is FYEKMQ (reference sequence). For the CDR3, the DNA is TGTGCCAGCAGCATACCTCGGCTAGCGGGCGACACCGGGGAGCTGTTTTCT. Its protein product is CASSIPRLAGDTGELFS.

Of note for this clonotype: The junction does not match germline at one end; this may be a read error. This chain uses TRBV4-2 with TRBJ2-1; tentative D call: TRBD1 (5 bases). Per germline, CDR1 LGHNA and CDR2 YNFKEQ. The CDR3 length is 12 residues. The CDR3 sequence is CVSSPKGEEQFF. CDR3 DNA sequence: TGTGTCAGCAGCCCAAAAGGGGAAGAGCAGTTCTTC.

On this clonotype itself: This may be a read error, as it is one base from a much larger clone. The chain links TRBV28 to TRBJ2-3; TRBD1 agrees at 7 bases. Germline-derived CDR1 and CDR2 are MDHEN and SYDVKM. This CDR3 is 14 amino acids long. This CDR3 is CASILIPDRETQYF. The CDR3 DNA follows: TGTGCCAGCATTTTAATCCCCGACAGGGAAACGCAGTATTTT.

This clonotype was seen at least ten times. The chain carries TRBV29-1 and TRBJ1-1; D remains ambiguous. The length of the CDR3 is 13 residues. Germline V lookup: CDR1 SQVTM, CDR2 ANQGSEA. V shed 4 bases and J shed 0 bases, with 9 bases lying between them. CDR3 sequence: CSVARRLNTEAFF. CDR3 nucleotide sequence: TGCAGCGTTGCTAGACGGTTGAACACTGAAGCTTTCTTT. Using reference TRBV29-1 and TRBJ1-1 for the parts outside the CDR3, the full variable domain is SAVISQKPSRDICQRGTSLTIQCQVDSQVTMMFWYRQQPGQSLTLIATANQGSEATYESGFVIDKFPISRPNLTFSTLTVSNMSPEDSSIYLCSVARRLNTEAFFGQGTRLTVV.

Many counts were recorded for this clonotype. V and J are TRBV7-9 and TRBJ2-1, with D maybe TRBD2 (6 bases). The CDR3 covers 13 residues. Trimming shortened V by 5 bases and J by 1 base, and 6 bases separated the two germline ends. The V gene's germline CDR1 is SEHNR and CDR2 FQNEAQ (reference sequence). The DNA for the CDR3 is TGTGCCAGCAGCCGGGGGTCCTACAATGAGCAGTTCTTC. Translated, it gives CASSRGSYNEQFF.

This clonotype was found once. An end of the junction differs from the germline gene, which may be a read error. The chain has TRBV11-2 and TRBJ1-1; D is unclear. CDR3 length: 15 amino acids. CDR1 and CDR2 from the germline V gene are SGHAT and FQNNGV. The CDR3 nucleotides are TGTGCTAGCAGCCCCGCGGTCTCGCGGAGCACTGAAGCTTTCTTT. Translating gives CASSPAVSRSTEAFF. Based on the CDR3 plus reference TRBV11-2 and TRBJ1-1, the full variable domain is EAGVAQSPRYKIIEKRQSVAFWCNPISGHATLYWYQQILGQGPKLLIQFQNNGVVDDSQLPKDRFSAERLKGVDSTLKIQPAKLEDSAVYLCASSPAVSRSTEAFFGQGTRLTVV.

Remarks on this clonotype: A much more abundant neighbour one base away suggests this may be a read error. The chain employs TRBV5-1 and TRBJ2-2, with 7 bases identical to TRBD2. Germline CDR1 is SGHRS and CDR2 is YFSETQ. There are 14 residues in the CDR3. CDR3: CASSFAGETGEPFF. Written as DNA, the CDR3 is TGCGCCAGCAGCTTCGCGGGGGAGACCGGGGAGCCGTTTTTT.

The count of this clonotype is one. The V call is TRBV29-1, the J call TRBJ2-5, with D possibly being TRBD1 or TRBD2 (5 bases each). V shed 4 bases and J shed 6 bases, with 18 bases lying between them. Germline CDR1 is SQVTM and CDR2 is ANQGSEA. CDR3 length: 14 residues. CDR3 in amino acids: CSVALSETGQTQYF. The CDR3 DNA sequence: TGCAGCGTTGCCCTCTCCGAGACGGGACAGACCCAGTACTTC.

As concerns this clonotype: One end of the junction is discordant with germline, which a read error may explain. The chain carries TRBV10-3 and TRBJ2-1; 8 positions match TRBD2. This CDR3 is built from 17 residues. Germline values: CDR1 ENHRY, CDR2 SYGVKD. The CDR3: CAISEFERESSYNEQFF. Written as DNA, the CDR3 is TGTGCTATCAGTGAGTTTGAGCGGGAGAGCTCCTACAATGAGCAGTTCTTC.

Points on this clonotype: The final CDR3 position lacks the conserved phenylalanine or tryptophan, pointing to a likely read error. The chain couples TRBV28 to TRBJ2-3; unclear D gene. The CDR3 length is 14 residues. The germline gives CDR1 MDHEN, CDR2 SYDVKM. The CDR3 region is CATSFVDYTDTQYV. CDR3 coding DNA: TGTGCCACCAGTTTTGTTGATTACACAGATACGCAGTATGTT.

On this clonotype itself: Mismatch with germline at one junction end may stem from a read error. The chain is built from TRBV4-1 and TRBJ1-3; D is possibly TRBD1 (5 bases). The germline V gene encodes CDR1 MGHRA and CDR2 YSYEKL. CDR3 length equals 16 residues. This CDR3 is CASSQIGGSSGNTIYF. In DNA form, the CDR3 reads TGCGCCAGCAGCCAAATCGGGGGGAGCTCTGGAAACACTATATATTTT.

This clonotype was seen only a few times. A junction boundary mismatches the germline segment, possibly from a read error. The rearrangement links TRBV11-2 to TRBJ1-1; D is ambiguous. The length of the CDR3 is 14 residues. Germline CDR1 SGHAT, CDR2 FQNNGV. The CDR3, as DNA: TGCGCCAGCAGCTTAGTGATATTGGGAACTGAAGCTTTCTTT. Translating it yields CASSLVILGTEAFF.

Comment on this clonotype: With a much larger clone just one base away, this may be a read error. The chain recombines TRBV28 with TRBJ2-3; TRBD1 agrees at 7 bases. CDR3 size: 14 residues. Germline V CDR1 and CDR2: MDHEN, SYDVKM. The CDR3 sequence: CASSFVGGRDMQYF. DNA for the CDR3: TGTGCCAGCAGTTTTGTAGGGGGCAGAGATATGCAGTATTTT. Full variable domain (missing parts from reference TRBV28 and TRBJ2-3): DVKVTQSSRYLVKRTGEKVFLECVQDMDHENMFWYRQDPGLGLRLIYFSYDVKMKEKGDIPEGYSVSREKKERFSLILESASTNQTSMYLCASSFVGGRDMQYFGPGTRLTVL.

Points on this clonotype: The junction does not match germline at one end; this may be a read error. The V gene is TRBV4-1, the J gene TRBJ2-4; no clear D gene. Looked up from germline, CDR1 is MGHRA and CDR2 is YSYEKL. The CDR3 is made up of 15 amino acids. This chain's CDR3 is CASSQSGPSGNIHYF. CDR3 nucleotide sequence: TGCGCCAGCAGCCAATCAGGACCCTCTGGAAATATTCACTACTTC.

The chain combines TRBV10-2 with TRBJ1-3; TRBD1 matches 9 bases. CDR3 length: 16 residues. Germline CDR1 and CDR2: WSHSY and SAAADI. CDR3 in DNA: TGCGCGGGCAGCCCTGACAGGGGGGGATCTGGAAACACCATATATTTT. Encoded protein: CAGSPDRGGSGNTIYF.

This clonotype was found once. The CDR3 does not end in the conserved phenylalanine or tryptophan, so this is likely a read error. This chain joins TRBV5-1 and TRBJ1-1; 7 bases match TRBD1. The CDR3 sequence is 14 residues long. From germline, CDR1 is SGHRS and CDR2 YFSETQ. The V segment lost 4 bases and the J segment 3 bases; nucleotides outside the gene matches: 6. The CDR3 DNA follows: TGCGCCAGCAGCACTGGGACAGCGTACACTGAAGCTTTCTTA. This gives the protein CASSTGTAYTEAFL.

To note about this clonotype: Its ends do not fully match the called genes, so a read error is possible. This chain connects TRBV5-1 to TRBJ1-1; D remains ambiguous. The CDR3 is 16 amino acids. CDR1 and CDR2 from the germline V gene are SGHRS and YFSETQ. CDR3 bases: TGCGTCAGCAGCTTGGAAGCGATAACTTCGAACACTGATGCTTTCTTC. Amino acid sequence: CVSSLEAITSNTDAFF.

In regard to this clonotype: A read error may account for a junction end that differs from germline. This chain links TRBV11-2 with TRBJ1-1; the D is unclear. Germline CDR1 reads SGHAT; CDR2 reads FQNNGV. This CDR3 has 16 residues. The CDR3 region is CASSPRRNVPNSEAFF. The CDR3 DNA sequence: TGTGCCAGCAGCCCACGGAGGAACGTACCGAACTCTGAAGCTTTCTTT.

Only a few counts were recorded for this clonotype. Germline is not matched at one junction end, which may reflect a read error. The rearrangement links TRBV28 to TRBJ2-1, with TRBD1 identical over 7 bases. The germline gives CDR1 MDHEN, CDR2 SYDVKM. CDR3 length: 19 amino acids. The DNA of the CDR3 is TGTGCCAGCAGTTTACGAGGGGGCTACAAGGTTGGGGTCTACATTGAGCAGTTCTTC. Translating it yields CASSLRGGYKVGVYIEQFF. Filled out from reference TRBV28 and TRBJ2-1, the complete variable domain reads DVKVTQSSRYLVKRTGEKVFLECVQDMDHENMFWYRQDPGLGLRLIYFSYDVKMKEKGDIPEGYSVSREKKERFSLILESASTNQTSMYLCASSLRGGYKVGVYIEQFFGPGTRLTVL.

Many counts were recorded for this clonotype. The gene calls are TRBV28 and TRBJ2-1, with D uncertain. Germline lookup yields CDR1 MDHEN and CDR2 SYDVKM. Trimming shortened V by 3 bases and J by 3 bases, and 9 bases separated the two germline ends. The CDR3 consists of 14 residues. The CDR3, as DNA: TGTGCCAGCAGTTTTGAGCCCAGCTACAATGAGCAGTTCTTC. Amino acid sequence: CASSFEPSYNEQFF.

A remark on this clonotype: The junction differs from germline at one of its ends, possibly a read error. The chain joins TRBV11-2 to TRBJ2-2; a weak D match, TRBD1 (6 bases). This CDR3 has 14 residues. Germline V gene data show CDR1 as SGHAT and CDR2 as FQNNGV. CDR3 residues: CASSSGHTGGELFF. The CDR3 bases are TGCGCCAGTAGCTCGGGACATACAGGCGGGGAGCTGTTTTTT.

This clonotype was recorded at least ten times. The CDR3 nucleotides read TGTGCCAGCAGTGACAGGGAGGGCTATGGCTACACCTTC. It is translated as CASSDREGYGYTF. This chain links TRBV6-1 with TRBJ1-2, with a possible D match to TRBD1 (5 bases). V lost 3 bases to trimming and J lost 4 bases, with 9 bases between them. This CDR3 spans 13 amino acids. The germline CDR1 and CDR2 sequences are MNHNS and SASEGT.

This chain links TRBV5-6 with TRBJ2-3; possible D gene TRBD2, 5 bases. V dropped 0 bases and J dropped 2 bases, with 10 bases sitting between them. Germline CDR1 SGHDT, CDR2 YYEEEE. CDR3 size: 15 residues. CDR3 coding DNA: TGTGCCAGCAGCTTGGGCCCGACTAACACAGATACGCAGTATTTT. Protein sequence: CASSLGPTNTDTQYF. The whole variable domain, filled in from reference TRBV5-6 and TRBJ2-3, reads DAGVTQSPTHLIKTRGQQVTLRCSPKSGHDTVSWYQQALGQGPQFIFQYYEEEERQRGNFPDRFSGHQFPNYSSELNVNALLLGDSALYLCASSLGPTNTDTQYFGPGTRLTVL.